One sample yielded the 20 T cell receptor beta chains listed below, sequenced in a study of blood T cell repertoires in COVID-19 (dated by TCRdb to between 2020 and 2021). To prepare the library, the immunoSEQ multiplex PCR assay was applied. What TCRdb holds here is the immuneACCESS table cut down to in-frame rearrangements. Part of the clones is not present; checked against another copy, under half of the missing clones reflect an unresolved V gene, and the others are unexplained. This sample comprises about 93,000 clones, roughly 80% of them detected only once. In total, the top ten clones hold roughly 15% of the sample. Material for sequencing was peripheral blood. All receptors derive from a human donor in a cohort sampled during active COVID-19.

This chain links TRBV2 with TRBJ2-5; tentatively, D is TRBD2 (5 bases). This CDR3 region has 14 residues. V was cut by 6 bases and J by 5 bases, with 16 bases left in between. CDR1 and CDR2 from the germline V gene are SNHLY and FYNNEI. In DNA, the CDR3 is TGTGCCAGCAGCCGCCTATCTAGCTACGAGACCCAGTACTTC. Translated, it gives CASSRLSSYETQYF.

The V and J genes are TRBV19 and TRBJ1-1; possible D gene TRBD1, 5 bases. This CDR3 is 13 amino acids long. Germline lookup yields CDR1 LNHDA and CDR2 SQIVND (reference sequence). V was clipped by 3 bases and J by 7 bases, with 12 bases between them. The CDR3 here is CASSIQGWNEAFF. In nucleotides, the CDR3 is TGTGCCAGTAGTATCCAGGGCTGGAATGAAGCTTTCTTT.

The rearrangement links TRBV5-8 to TRBJ1-2; unclear D gene. Trimming left V 0 bases short and J 8 bases short, with 8 bases between. There are 12 residues in the CDR3. Germline assignment: CDR1 SGHTS and CDR2 YDEGEE. The DNA for the CDR3 is TGTGCCAGCAGCTTGGGGCCTGGCGGCTACACCTTC. Protein sequence: CASSLGPGGYTF.

The chain recombines TRBV28 with TRBJ2-7; no definite D call. Trimming removed 4 bases at V and 2 bases at J, with 9 bases between. The CDR3 has 13 residues. CDR1 is MDHEN and CDR2 is SYDVKM in the germline V gene. The CDR3 coding sequence is TGTGCCAGCAGTTACTCCGTTGCCTACGAGCAGTACTTC. The encoded protein is CASSYSVAYEQYF. Full variable domain (outside the CDR3, taken from reference TRBV28 and TRBJ2-7): DVKVTQSSRYLVKRTGEKVFLECVQDMDHENMFWYRQDPGLGLRLIYFSYDVKMKEKGDIPEGYSVSREKKERFSLILESASTNQTSMYLCASSYSVAYEQYFGPGTRLTVT.

J is TRBJ2-7 and V is TRBV5-4; D is ambiguous. Germline values: CDR1 SGHNT, CDR2 YYREEE (reference sequence). The V end was cut by 1 base, the J end by 0 bases, with 5 bases between. This CDR3 region has 13 residues. The CDR3 nucleotides read TGTGCCAGCAGCTTGCAGTCCTCCTACGAGCAGTACTTC. This translates into CASSLQSSYEQYF.

The sample holds many counts of this clone. The genes are TRBV9 and TRBJ2-3; weak D call: TRBD2 (5 bases). Trimming left V 3 bases short and J 1 base short, with 21 bases between. This CDR3 comprises 18 residues. In germline, CDR1 is SGDLS, CDR2 YYNGEE. The CDR3 protein is CASSDPGTEGWGTDTQYF. The CDR3 region has the DNA TGTGCCAGCAGCGATCCTGGAACCGAGGGATGGGGCACAGATACGCAGTATTTT.

DNA for the CDR3: TGCGCCAGCAGTGAGATAACAGGGCTTAGCAATCAGCCCCAGCATTTT. It yields the protein CASSEITGLSNQPQHF. The chain has TRBV10-2 and TRBJ1-5, with D possibly being TRBD1 (6 bases). The CDR3 has 16 amino acids. The V gene's germline CDR1 is WSHSY and CDR2 SAAADI. Deletions cut 2 bases from V and 0 bases from J, with 11 bases between.

This clone occurred a few times. J is TRBJ2-2 and V is TRBV2; 8 bases fit TRBD2. V was clipped by 5 bases and J by 0 bases; unmatched bases: 2. Germline V gene sequence: CDR1 SNHLY, CDR2 FYNNEI. CDR3 length equals 15 residues. CDR3 nucleotide sequence: TGTGCCAGCAGTACGACTAGCGCGAACACCGGGGAGCTGTTTTTT. Translating gives CASSTTSANTGELFF.

This rearrangement joins TRBV27 to TRBJ2-7, with TRBD2 matching over 11 bases. The CDR3 has 12 residues. Germline CDR1 reads MNHEY; CDR2 reads SMNVEV (reference sequence). The V gene end was trimmed by 8 bases and the J gene end by 6 bases; junction bases not matched to a gene: 3. This CDR3 reads CASGGLAGEQYF. In DNA, the CDR3 is TGTGCCAGCGGAGGACTAGCGGGCGAGCAGTACTTC.

The genes are TRBV28 and TRBJ2-7; D may be TRBD1 (6 bases). Between the trimmed V and J ends, which lost 9 bases and 2 bases, there was a span of 11 bases. Germline V gene data show CDR1 as MDHEN and CDR2 as SYDVKM. This CDR3 comprises 12 residues. CDR3 in amino acids: CASHRAPYEQYF. CDR3 DNA sequence: TGTGCCAGTCACAGGGCCCCCTACGAGCAGTACTTC. Looking up the rest from reference TRBV28 and TRBJ2-7 gives the full variable domain: DVKVTQSSRYLVKRTGEKVFLECVQDMDHENMFWYRQDPGLGLRLIYFSYDVKMKEKGDIPEGYSVSREKKERFSLILESASTNQTSMYLCASHRAPYEQYFGPGTRLTVT.

The chain carries TRBV19 and TRBJ1-2, with TRBD1 identical over 8 bases. Germline CDR1 reads LNHDA; CDR2 reads SQIVND (reference sequence). V shed 9 bases and J 1 base; nucleotides not matched to a gene: 16. CDR3 length equals 17 residues. The DNA for the CDR3 is TGTGCCAGCACCACTGGACAGGGCCGCCAACTTAACTATGGCTACACCTTC. The encoded protein is CASTTGQGRQLNYGYTF.

Only a few counts were recorded for this clone. The genes are TRBV5-1 and TRBJ1-1; no clear D gene. The germline V and J ends were trimmed by 3 bases and 1 base, with 13 bases remaining between them. This CDR3 is built from 15 residues. CDR1 is SGHRS and CDR2 is YFSETQ in the germline V gene. As DNA, the CDR3 is TGCGCCAGCAGCTCCCGTGAGATCAAGAACACTGAAGCTTTCTTT. This translates into CASSSREIKNTEAFF.

This clone was recorded only once. The gene calls are TRBV28 and TRBJ2-1; a weak D match, TRBD2 (5 bases). V lost 8 bases to trimming and J lost 2 bases, with 13 bases between them. Germline CDR1 reads MDHEN; CDR2 reads SYDVKM. The CDR3 is 14 amino acids. CDR3 sequence reads: CASGLAYTYNEQFF. CDR3 coding DNA: TGTGCCAGCGGGTTAGCGTATACCTACAATGAGCAGTTCTTC. The entire variable domain, with the rest obtained from reference TRBV28 and TRBJ2-1, is as follows: DVKVTQSSRYLVKRTGEKVFLECVQDMDHENMFWYRQDPGLGLRLIYFSYDVKMKEKGDIPEGYSVSREKKERFSLILESASTNQTSMYLCASGLAYTYNEQFFGPGTRLTVL.

V is TRBV2 and J is TRBJ2-1; maybe TRBD2 (5 bases). With 2 bases removed from V and 4 bases from J, the gap between germline ends came to 12 bases. CDR1 is SNHLY and CDR2 is FYNNEI in the germline V gene. This CDR3 is built from 15 residues. CDR3 loop: CASSEWGVGYNEQFF. DNA for the CDR3: TGTGCCAGCAGTGAATGGGGAGTGGGGTACAATGAGCAGTTCTTC.

The genes are TRBV10-1 and TRBJ1-2; D unclear. V lost 0 bases, J lost 2 bases, and 4 bases lay in between. Per the germline V gene, CDR1 is WNHNN and CDR2 is SYGVQD (reference sequence). This CDR3 contains 13 residues. The CDR3 reads CASSESRNYGYTF. The CDR3 coding sequence is TGCGCCAGCAGTGAGTCGAGGAACTATGGCTACACCTTC.

This sequence joins TRBV28 and TRBJ1-2; TRBD1 aligns across 8 bases. Unmatched junction bases numbered 6, after V lost 2 bases and J lost 4 bases. The CDR3 spans 15 residues. The germline gives CDR1 MDHEN, CDR2 SYDVKM. The chain's CDR3 is CASSLRAGGGYGYTF. CDR3 DNA sequence: TGTGCCAGCAGTTTAAGGGCAGGGGGCGGCTATGGCTACACCTTC.

The V gene is TRBV15, the J gene TRBJ2-7; tentative D call: TRBD1 (6 bases). Trimming removed 0 bases from V and 6 bases from J, with 15 bases in between. This CDR3 has 15 amino acids. Per germline, CDR1 LNHNV and CDR2 YYDKDF (reference sequence). CDR3 protein: CATSRDTGTRSEQYF. CDR3 nucleotides: TGTGCCACCAGCAGAGACACAGGGACGCGCTCCGAGCAGTACTTC.

The chain carries TRBV2 and TRBJ1-4; D gene uncertain. The CDR3 length is 14 residues. From germline, CDR1 is SNHLY and CDR2 FYNNEI. Trimming shortened V by 3 bases and J by 3 bases, and 8 bases separated the two germline ends. In DNA form, the CDR3 reads TGTGCCAGCAGTGATTTGACTGCTAATGAAAAACTGTTTTTT. Protein sequence: CASSDLTANEKLFF.

This chain links TRBV4-1 with TRBJ2-2; D might be TRBD2 (7 bases). The V gene lost 0 bases and the J gene lost 3 bases, with 14 bases spanning the gap. This CDR3 contains 17 residues. Germline lookup yields CDR1 MGHRA and CDR2 YSYEKL. The CDR3 loop reads CASSQDWGGRHTGELFF. In nucleotides, the CDR3 is TGCGCCAGCAGCCAAGATTGGGGGGGGCGGCACACCGGGGAGCTGTTTTTT.

The rearrangement links TRBV28 to TRBJ2-5; tentative D call: TRBD2 (5 bases). CDR3 length equals 14 residues. Germline V gives CDR1 MDHEN, CDR2 SYDVKM. V was pared by 3 bases and J by 1 base, with 9 bases between. The CDR3 region is CASSFSGGQETQYF. The DNA for the CDR3 is TGTGCCAGCAGTTTCAGCGGAGGCCAAGAGACCCAGTACTTC. The variable domain in full, with the rest retrieved from reference TRBV28 and TRBJ2-5, is DVKVTQSSRYLVKRTGEKVFLECVQDMDHENMFWYRQDPGLGLRLIYFSYDVKMKEKGDIPEGYSVSREKKERFSLILESASTNQTSMYLCASSFSGGQETQYFGPGTRLLVL.